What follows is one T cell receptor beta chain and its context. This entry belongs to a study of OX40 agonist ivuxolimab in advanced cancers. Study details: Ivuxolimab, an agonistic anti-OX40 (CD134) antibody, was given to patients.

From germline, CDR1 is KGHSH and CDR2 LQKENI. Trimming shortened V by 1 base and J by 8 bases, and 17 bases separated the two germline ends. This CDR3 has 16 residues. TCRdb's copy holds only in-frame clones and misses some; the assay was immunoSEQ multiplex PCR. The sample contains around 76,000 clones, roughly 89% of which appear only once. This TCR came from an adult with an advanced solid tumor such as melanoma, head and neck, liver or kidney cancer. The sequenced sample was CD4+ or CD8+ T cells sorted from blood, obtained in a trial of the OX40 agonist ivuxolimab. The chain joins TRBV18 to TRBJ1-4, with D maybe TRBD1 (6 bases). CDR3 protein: CASSPLSAGAGEKLFF. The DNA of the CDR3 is TGTGCCAGCTCACCACTTTCGGCGGGGGCTGGGGAAAAACTGTTTTTT.